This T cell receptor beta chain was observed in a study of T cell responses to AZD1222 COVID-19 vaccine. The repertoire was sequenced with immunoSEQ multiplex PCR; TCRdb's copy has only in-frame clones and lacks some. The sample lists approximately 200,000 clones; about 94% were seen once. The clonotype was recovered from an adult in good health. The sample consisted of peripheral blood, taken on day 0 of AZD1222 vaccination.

DNA of the CDR3: TGTGCCAGCAGCTTCGAGTATAGGAATGAAAAACTGTTTTTT. This gives the protein CASSFEYRNEKLFF. The J gene is TRBJ1-4, the V gene TRBV7-9; D remains unclear. V lost 3 bases and J lost 5, with 10 bases in between. Germline V gives CDR1 SEHNR, CDR2 FQNEAQ (reference sequence). The CDR3 has 14 residues.